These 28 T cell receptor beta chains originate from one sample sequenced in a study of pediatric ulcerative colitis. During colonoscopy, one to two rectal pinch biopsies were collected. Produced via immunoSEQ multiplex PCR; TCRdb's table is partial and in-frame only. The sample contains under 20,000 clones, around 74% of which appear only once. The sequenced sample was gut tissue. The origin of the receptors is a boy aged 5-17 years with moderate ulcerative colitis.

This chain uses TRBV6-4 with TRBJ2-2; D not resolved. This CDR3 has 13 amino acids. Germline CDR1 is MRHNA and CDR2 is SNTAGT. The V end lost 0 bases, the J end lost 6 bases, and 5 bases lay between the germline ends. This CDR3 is CASSDSSAGELFF. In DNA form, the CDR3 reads TGTGCCAGCAGTGACTCGTCGGCCGGGGAGCTGTTTTTT.

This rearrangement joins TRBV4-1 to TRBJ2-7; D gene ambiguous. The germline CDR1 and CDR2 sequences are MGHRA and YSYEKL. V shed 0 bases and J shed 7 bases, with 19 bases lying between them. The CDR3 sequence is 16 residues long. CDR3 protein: CASSQDSTVPRREQYF. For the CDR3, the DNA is TGCGCCAGCAGCCAAGATTCCACAGTGCCGAGGAGAGAGCAGTACTTC.

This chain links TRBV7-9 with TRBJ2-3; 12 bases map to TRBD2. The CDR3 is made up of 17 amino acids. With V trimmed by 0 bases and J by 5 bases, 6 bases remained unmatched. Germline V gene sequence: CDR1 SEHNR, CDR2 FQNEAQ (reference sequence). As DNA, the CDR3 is TGTGCCAGCAGCTTAGCGCCCCTAGCGGGAGGGATAGATACGCAGTATTTT. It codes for CASSLAPLAGGIDTQYF.

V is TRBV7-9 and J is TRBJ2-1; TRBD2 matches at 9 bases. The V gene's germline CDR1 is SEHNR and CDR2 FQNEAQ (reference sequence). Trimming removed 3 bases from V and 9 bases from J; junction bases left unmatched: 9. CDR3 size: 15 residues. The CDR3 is CASSLPASGKGEQFF. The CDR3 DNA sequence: TGTGCCAGCAGCTTGCCGGCTAGCGGGAAAGGTGAGCAGTTCTTC.

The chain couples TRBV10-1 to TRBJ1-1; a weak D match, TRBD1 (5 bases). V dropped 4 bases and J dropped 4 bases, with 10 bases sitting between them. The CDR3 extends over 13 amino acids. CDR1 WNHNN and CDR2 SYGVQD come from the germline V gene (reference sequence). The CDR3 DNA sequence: TGCGCCAGCAGTGCAAGGGGCGGCACTGAAGCTTTCTTT. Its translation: CASSARGGTEAFF.

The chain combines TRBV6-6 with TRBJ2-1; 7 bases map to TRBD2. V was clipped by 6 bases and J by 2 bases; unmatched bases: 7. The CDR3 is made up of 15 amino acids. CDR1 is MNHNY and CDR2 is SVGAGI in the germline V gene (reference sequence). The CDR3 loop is CASSGTTETYNEQFF. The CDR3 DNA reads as TGTGCCAGCAGCGGGACTACCGAAACCTACAATGAGCAGTTCTTC.

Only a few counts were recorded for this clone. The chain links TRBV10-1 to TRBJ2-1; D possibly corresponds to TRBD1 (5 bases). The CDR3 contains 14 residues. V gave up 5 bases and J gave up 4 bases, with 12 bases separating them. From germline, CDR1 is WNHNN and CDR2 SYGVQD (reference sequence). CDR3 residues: CASSSGSPYNEQFF. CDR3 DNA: TGCGCCAGCAGTTCAGGGTCTCCTTACAATGAGCAGTTCTTC.

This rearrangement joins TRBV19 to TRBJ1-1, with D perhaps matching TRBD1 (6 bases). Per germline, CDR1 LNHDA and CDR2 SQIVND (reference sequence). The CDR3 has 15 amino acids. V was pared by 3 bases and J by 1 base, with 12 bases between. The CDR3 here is CASSITAGANTEAFF. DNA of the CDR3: TGTGCCAGTAGTATCACCGCGGGGGCGAACACTGAAGCTTTCTTT.

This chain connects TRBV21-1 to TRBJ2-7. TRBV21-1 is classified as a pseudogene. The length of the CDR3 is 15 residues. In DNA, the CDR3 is TGTGCCAGCAGCAAAGGGGGGAAGGCCCCTTACGAGCAGTACTTC. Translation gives CASSKGGKAPYEQYF.

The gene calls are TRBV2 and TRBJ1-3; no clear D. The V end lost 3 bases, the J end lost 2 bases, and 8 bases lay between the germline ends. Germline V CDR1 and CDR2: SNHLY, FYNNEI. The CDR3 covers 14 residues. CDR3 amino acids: CASSDGRAGNTIYF. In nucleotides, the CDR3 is TGTGCCAGCAGTGACGGGCGGGCTGGAAACACCATATATTTT.

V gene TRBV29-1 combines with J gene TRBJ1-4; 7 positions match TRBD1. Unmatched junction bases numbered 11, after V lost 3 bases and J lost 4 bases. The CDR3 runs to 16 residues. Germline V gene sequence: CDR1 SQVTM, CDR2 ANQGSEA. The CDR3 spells CSVDSRGGYLNEKLFF. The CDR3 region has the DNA TGCAGCGTTGATAGCAGGGGGGGATACCTTAATGAAAAACTGTTTTTT.

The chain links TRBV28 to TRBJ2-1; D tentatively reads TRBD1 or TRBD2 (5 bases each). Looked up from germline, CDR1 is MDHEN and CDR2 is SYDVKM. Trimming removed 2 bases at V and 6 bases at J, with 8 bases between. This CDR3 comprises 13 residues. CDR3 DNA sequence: TGTGCCAGCAGTTTAGGGGGATCCAATGAGCAGTTCTTC. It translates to CASSLGGSNEQFF.

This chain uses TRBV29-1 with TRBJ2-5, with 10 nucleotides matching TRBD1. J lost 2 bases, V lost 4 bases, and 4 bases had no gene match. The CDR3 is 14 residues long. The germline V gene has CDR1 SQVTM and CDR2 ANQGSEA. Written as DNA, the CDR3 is TGCAGCGTTGCCGACAGGGGGCTTCAAGAGACCCAGTACTTC. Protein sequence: CSVADRGLQETQYF.

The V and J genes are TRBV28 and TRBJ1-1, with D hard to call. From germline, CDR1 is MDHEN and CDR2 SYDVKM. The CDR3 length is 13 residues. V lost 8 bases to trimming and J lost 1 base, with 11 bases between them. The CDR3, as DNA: TGTGCCAGCCACCCCCGAGGGAACACTGAAGCTTTCTTT. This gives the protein CASHPRGNTEAFF.

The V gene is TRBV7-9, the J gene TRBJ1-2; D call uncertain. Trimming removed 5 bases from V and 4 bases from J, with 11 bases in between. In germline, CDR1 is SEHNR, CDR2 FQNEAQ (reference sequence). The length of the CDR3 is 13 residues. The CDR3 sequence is CASSLQQPYGYTF. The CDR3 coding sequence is TGTGCCAGCAGCCTCCAACAGCCCTATGGCTACACCTTC.

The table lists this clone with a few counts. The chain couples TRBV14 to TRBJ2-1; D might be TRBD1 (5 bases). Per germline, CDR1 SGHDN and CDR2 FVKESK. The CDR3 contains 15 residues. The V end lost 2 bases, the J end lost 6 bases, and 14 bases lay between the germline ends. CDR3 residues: CASSQRRGTLNEQFF. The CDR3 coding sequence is TGTGCCAGCAGCCAAAGAAGGGGAACCCTCAATGAGCAGTTCTTC.

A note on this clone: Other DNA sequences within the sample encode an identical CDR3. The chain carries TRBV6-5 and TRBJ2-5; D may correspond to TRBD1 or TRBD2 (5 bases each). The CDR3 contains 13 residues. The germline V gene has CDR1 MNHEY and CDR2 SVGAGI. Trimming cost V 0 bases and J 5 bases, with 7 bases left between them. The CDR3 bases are TGTGCCAGCAGTTACTCAGGGGAGGAGACCCAGTACTTC. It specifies CASSYSGEETQYF.

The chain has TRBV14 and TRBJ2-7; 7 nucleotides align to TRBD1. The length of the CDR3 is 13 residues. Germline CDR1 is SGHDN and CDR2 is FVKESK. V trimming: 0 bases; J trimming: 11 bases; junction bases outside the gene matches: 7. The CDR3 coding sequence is TGTGCCAGCAGCCAAGACTCCCGGGACAGAGAGTACTTC. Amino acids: CASSQDSRDREYF.

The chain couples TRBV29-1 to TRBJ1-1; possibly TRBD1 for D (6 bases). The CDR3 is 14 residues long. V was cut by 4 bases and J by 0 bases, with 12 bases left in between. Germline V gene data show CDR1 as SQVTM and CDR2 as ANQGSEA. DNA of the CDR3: TGCAGCGTTGTTGGGGGGGCCTTGAACACTGAAGCTTTCTTT. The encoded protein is CSVVGGALNTEAFF.

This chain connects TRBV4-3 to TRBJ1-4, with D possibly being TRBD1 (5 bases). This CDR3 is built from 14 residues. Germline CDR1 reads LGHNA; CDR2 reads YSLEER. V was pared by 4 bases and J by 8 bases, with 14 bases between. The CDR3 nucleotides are TGCGCCAGCAGCCCCGACGGGGGTGGGGAAAAACTGTTTTTT. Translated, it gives CASSPDGGGEKLFF.

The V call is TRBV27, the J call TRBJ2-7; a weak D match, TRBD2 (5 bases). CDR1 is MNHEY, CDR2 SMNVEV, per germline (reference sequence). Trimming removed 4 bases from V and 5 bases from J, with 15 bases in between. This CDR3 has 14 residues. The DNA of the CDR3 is TGTGCCAGCAGTTGGTCCCGGGGATCGAACGAGCAGTACTTC. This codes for CASSWSRGSNEQYF.

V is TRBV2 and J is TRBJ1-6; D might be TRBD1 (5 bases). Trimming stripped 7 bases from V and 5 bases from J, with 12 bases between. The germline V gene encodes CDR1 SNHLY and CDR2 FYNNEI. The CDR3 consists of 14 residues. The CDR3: CASTGATNNSPLHF. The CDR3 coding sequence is TGTGCCAGCACTGGGGCCACCAATAATTCACCCCTCCACTTT. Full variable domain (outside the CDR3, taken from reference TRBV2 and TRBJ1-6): EPEVTQTPSHQVTQMGQEVILRCVPISNHLYFYWYRQILGQKVEFLVSFYNNEISEKSEIFDDQFSVERPDGSNFTLKIRSTKLEDSAMYFCASTGATNNSPLHFGNGTRLTVT.

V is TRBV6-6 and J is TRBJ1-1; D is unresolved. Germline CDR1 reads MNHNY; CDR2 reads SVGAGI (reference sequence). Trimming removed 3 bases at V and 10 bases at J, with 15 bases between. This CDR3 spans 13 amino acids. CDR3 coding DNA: TGTGCCAGCAGTTATACCGCGGAGGGTAGAGCTTTCTTT. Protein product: CASSYTAEGRAFF.

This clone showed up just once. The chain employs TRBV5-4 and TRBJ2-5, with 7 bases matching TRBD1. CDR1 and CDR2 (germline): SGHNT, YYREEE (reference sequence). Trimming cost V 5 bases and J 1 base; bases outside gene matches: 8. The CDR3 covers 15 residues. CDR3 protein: CASRSEQGFQETQYF. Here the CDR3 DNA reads TGTGCCAGCAGGTCGGAACAGGGGTTCCAAGAGACCCAGTACTTC. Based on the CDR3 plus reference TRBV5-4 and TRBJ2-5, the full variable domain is ETGVTQSPTHLIKTRGQQVTLRCSSQSGHNTVSWYQQALGQGPQFIFQYYREEENGRGNFPPRFSGLQFPNYSSELNVNALELDDSALYLCASRSEQGFQETQYFGPGTRLLVL.

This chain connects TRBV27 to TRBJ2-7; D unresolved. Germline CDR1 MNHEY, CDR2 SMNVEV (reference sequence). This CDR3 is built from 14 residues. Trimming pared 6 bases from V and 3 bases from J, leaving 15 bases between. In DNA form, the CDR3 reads TGTGCCAGCAGAAGGCGTGGGTCCGTCTACGAGCAGTACTTC. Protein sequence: CASRRRGSVYEQYF.

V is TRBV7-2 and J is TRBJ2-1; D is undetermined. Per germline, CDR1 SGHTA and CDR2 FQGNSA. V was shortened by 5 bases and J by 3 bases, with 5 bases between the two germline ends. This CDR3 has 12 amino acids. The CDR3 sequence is CASSGYYNEQFF. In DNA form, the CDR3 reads TGTGCCAGCAGCGGGTACTACAATGAGCAGTTCTTC.

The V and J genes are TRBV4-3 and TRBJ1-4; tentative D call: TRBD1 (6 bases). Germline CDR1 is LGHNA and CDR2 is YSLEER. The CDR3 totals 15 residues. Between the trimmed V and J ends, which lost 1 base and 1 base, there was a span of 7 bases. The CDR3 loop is CASSQAQGTNEKLFF. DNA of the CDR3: TGCGCCAGCAGCCAAGCACAGGGAACTAATGAAAAACTGTTTTTT.

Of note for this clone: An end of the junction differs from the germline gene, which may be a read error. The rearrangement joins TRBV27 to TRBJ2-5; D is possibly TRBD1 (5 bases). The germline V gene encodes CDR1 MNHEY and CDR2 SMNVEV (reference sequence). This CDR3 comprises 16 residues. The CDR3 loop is CASSPRQLTPQEAQYF. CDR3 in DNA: TGTGCCAGCAGTCCCCGACAGTTGACCCCACAAGAGGCCCAGTACTTC.